This T cell receptor (beta chain) comes out of a study of blood T cell repertoires in COVID-19. As handled by the study authors: Reference gene primers were amplified, and this amplification served to estimate nucleated cell counts. Using immunoSEQ multiplex PCR, the repertoire was profiled, and TCRdb retains in-frame clones only, with some absent. The DNA was the basis for D and trimming; V, J and clone size are from that table. The repertoire holds roughly 140,000 clones, with approximately 81% as singletons. From germline, CDR1 is KGHSH and CDR2 LQKENI. J gave up 13 bases and V 5 bases, and 9 bases lay outside the gene matches. There are 13 residues in the CDR3.

The chain combines TRBV18 with TRBJ1-4, with 8 bases that match TRBD1. What was sequenced was peripheral blood. The receptor's source is a human donor in a cohort sampled during active COVID-19. CDR3 DNA: TGTGCCAGCTCAATTGGACAGGGTGAAGTACTGTTTTTT. Its protein product is CASSIGQGEVLFF.